The 22 T cell receptor beta chains given below trace back to one sample, sequenced in a study of response to subunit inactivated influenza vaccine. TCRdb re-called the RT-PCR reads with MiXCR, one entry per CDR3 protein. The sample has 150,000 to 200,000 distinct CDR3 sequences; about an eighth are singletons. The sample was also reused in another study, on T cells expressing NK-cell markers. From that paper: The TCR beta cDNA came from 5'RACE template switching with UMIs.

This specimen was CD8+ T cells sorted from PBMCs, taken 11 to 12 days after vaccination. These receptors originate from a man between 45 and 60 years old who received an inactivated influenza vaccine.

The genes are TRBV6-2 or TRBV6-3 and TRBJ2-2; 11 bases fit TRBD2. The germline CDR1 and CDR2 sequences are MNHEY and SVGEGT. This CDR3 has 16 amino acids. Trimming cost V 4 bases and J 7 bases; bases outside gene matches: 8. The CDR3 is CASSFLLAGADGELFF. CDR3 bases: TGTGCCAGCAGTTTCCTACTAGCGGGAGCAGACGGGGAGCTGTTTTTT.

This clonotype was observed a handful of times. J is TRBJ2-4 and V is TRBV28; D call uncertain. V lost 7 bases to trimming and J lost 0 bases, with 7 bases between them. The CDR3 is made up of 13 amino acids. CDR1 is MDHEN and CDR2 is SYDVKM in the germline V gene. In DNA form, the CDR3 reads TGTGCCAGCAATCGCATAGCCAAAAACATTCAGTACTTC. Translation gives CASNRIAKNIQYF.

This clonotype was seen a handful of times. The V call is TRBV4-3, the J call TRBJ2-6; D ambiguous. The CDR3 is 16 residues long. Trimming removed 1 base at V and 1 base at J, with 8 bases between. Germline V gene data show CDR1 as LGHNA and CDR2 as YSLEER. CDR3 sequence: CASSQGLRSGANVLTF. CDR3 nucleotide sequence: TGCGCCAGCAGCCAAGGGCTTCGATCTGGGGCCAACGTCCTGACTTTC.

This clonotype came up many times. The CDR3 region is CSVEDFIGINYGYTF. For the CDR3, the DNA is TGCAGCGTTGAAGATTTCATAGGGATTAACTATGGCTACACCTTC. The chain joins TRBV29-1 to TRBJ1-2, with D unresolved. This CDR3 is 15 amino acids long. The germline gives CDR1 SQVTM, CDR2 ANQGSEA. Trimming pared 0 bases from V and 1 base from J, leaving 12 bases between.

With regard to this clonotype: A much larger clone lies one base from this, so it may be a read error. The CDR3: CASSYSLEGAYKQYF. The CDR3 DNA follows: TGTGCCAGCAGTTACTCGTTGGAGGGCGCCTACAAGCAGTACTTC. The rearrangement links TRBV6-2 or TRBV6-3 to TRBJ2-7; a possible D gene is TRBD2 (6 bases). Per germline, CDR1 MNHEY and CDR2 SVGEGT. The CDR3 is made up of 15 amino acids.

The chain carries TRBV7-8 and TRBJ2-5; 11 bases align to TRBD2. Germline V lookup: CDR1 SGHVS, CDR2 FQNEAQ. V dropped 5 bases and J dropped 2; count of bases not matched to a gene: 4. This CDR3 has 15 residues. Here the CDR3 DNA reads TGTGCCAGCAGCGATGGGACTAGCGGACAAGAGACCCAGTACTTC. Translated: CASSDGTSGQETQYF.

The table lists this clonotype with a few counts. The V and J genes are TRBV9 and TRBJ2-1; 10 positions match TRBD2. CDR3 length: 17 amino acids. Germline V CDR1 and CDR2: SGDLS, YYNGEE. J lost 3 bases, V lost 3 bases, and 9 bases had no gene match. The CDR3 spells CASSEPLSGRNYNEQFF. CDR3 nucleotide sequence: TGTGCCAGCAGCGAACCCCTTAGCGGGAGGAACTACAATGAGCAGTTCTTC.

This clonotype was observed a few times. The V call is TRBV7-9, the J call TRBJ2-5, with a weak D call TRBD2 (6 bases). CDR1 and CDR2 (germline): SEHNR, FQNEAQ (reference sequence). CDR3 length: 16 residues. V lost 3 bases and J 1 base, leaving 15 bases between the germline ends. The CDR3 region is CASSFSQLATQETQYF. In nucleotides, the CDR3 is TGTGCCAGCAGCTTTTCCCAGCTAGCGACCCAAGAGACCCAGTACTTC.

This clonotype was found a few times. J is TRBJ2-1 and V is TRBV29-1; 7 bases line up with TRBD2. CDR1 and CDR2 (germline): SQVTM, ANQGSEA. Unmatched junction bases numbered 13, after V lost 7 bases and J lost 10 bases. This CDR3 region has 13 residues. CDR3 amino acids: CSAPLLAGGEQFF. CDR3 sequence (DNA): TGCAGCGCACCGCTCTTAGCGGGTGGGGAGCAGTTCTTC.

This clonotype was seen only a few times. The V and J genes are TRBV7-8 and TRBJ2-1; 7 bases line up with TRBD2. The germline CDR1 and CDR2 sequences are SGHVS and FQNEAQ. Germline trimming cut 7 bases from V and 4 bases from J; bases unmatched to any gene: 19. This CDR3 contains 18 residues. The CDR3 nucleotides read TGTGCCAGCACCCGATTGGGCGGGGGAGAATCTATGTACAATGAGCAGTTCTTC. Translating it yields CASTRLGGGESMYNEQFF.

This clonotype was detected a few times. The chain carries TRBV7-9 and TRBJ2-1; a possible D gene is TRBD1 (5 bases). Trimming removed 8 bases at V and 5 bases at J, with 19 bases between. This CDR3 is built from 15 residues. Germline CDR1 SEHNR, CDR2 FQNEAQ (reference sequence). DNA of the CDR3: TGTGCCAGCCTAGTACGGGCAGGGCGCCACAATGAGCAGTTCTTC. This encodes CASLVRAGRHNEQFF.

This clonotype was seen repeatedly, ten times or more. This chain uses TRBV7-8 with TRBJ2-7, with unresolved D. This CDR3 comprises 14 residues. Trimming left V 3 bases short and J 3 bases short, with 12 bases between. Germline CDR1 reads SGHVS; CDR2 reads FQNEAQ. DNA of the CDR3: TGTGCCAGCAGCTTCGCTGCAGGAAACTACGAGCAGTACTTC. Its translation is CASSFAAGNYEQYF.

This clonotype appeared a few times. The gene calls are TRBV7-9 and TRBJ2-7, with D possibly being TRBD1 (7 bases). The CDR3 extends over 16 amino acids. Germline-derived CDR1 and CDR2 are SEHNR and FQNEAQ (reference sequence). Trimming pared 2 bases from V and 4 bases from J, leaving 18 bases between. CDR3 DNA: TGTGCCAGCAGCTTACTCATCGCGTCAGGGGGGTACGAGCAGTACTTC. It encodes CASSLLIASGGYEQYF.

This chain connects TRBV12-3 or TRBV12-4 to TRBJ2-5; D remains unclear. Trimming shortened V by 1 base and J by 6 bases, and 15 bases separated the two germline ends. This CDR3 comprises 15 residues. The CDR3 region is CASSLGAHFGKTQYF. Here the CDR3 DNA reads TGTGCCAGCAGTTTAGGTGCGCACTTCGGAAAGACCCAGTACTTC.

This clonotype was detected once. The rearrangement joins TRBV20-1 to TRBJ2-1; 7 nucleotides agree with TRBD2. Germline CDR1 and CDR2: DFQATT and SNEGSKA (reference sequence). J was trimmed by 4 bases and V by 6 bases; bases with no gene match: 6. The CDR3 sequence is 13 residues long. Here the CDR3 reads CSARPSGYNEQFF. The CDR3 DNA reads TGCAGTGCAAGGCCTAGCGGTTACAATGAGCAGTTCTTC.

This clonotype was detected many times. The gene calls are TRBV7-9 and TRBJ2-1, with D possibly being TRBD1 or TRBD2 (7 bases each). Germline values: CDR1 SEHNR, CDR2 FQNEAQ (reference sequence). This CDR3 is 16 amino acids long. Trimming cost V 6 bases and J 1 base, with 16 bases left between them. CDR3 sequence: CASRPLQGGSYNEQFF. The CDR3 coding sequence is TGTGCCAGCAGACCCCTTCAGGGGGGGTCCTACAATGAGCAGTTCTTC.

J is TRBJ2-3 and V is TRBV6-1, with 8 bases aligning to TRBD2. The CDR3 spans 16 residues. J lost 0 bases, V lost 8 bases, and 10 bases had no gene match. Germline V gene lookup returns CDR1 MNHNS and CDR2 SASEGT. CDR3 region: CASGRGGSSSTDTQYF. The CDR3 coding sequence is TGTGCCAGCGGTCGCGGGGGGTCCTCTAGCACAGATACGCAGTATTTT.

This clonotype has more than one count but fewer than ten. The chain is built from TRBV11-2 and TRBJ1-4; D uncertain. The CDR3 totals 16 residues. Trimming left V 1 base short and J 2 bases short, with 11 bases between. CDR1 and CDR2 (germline): SGHAT, FQNNGV. The CDR3 coding sequence is TGTGCCAGCAGCTTAGTGGGATTGGGCACTAATGAAAAACTGTTTTTT. Its translation is CASSLVGLGTNEKLFF.

The sample holds many counts of this clonotype. The chain is built from TRBV5-1 and TRBJ1-1, with 7 bases aligning to TRBD1. This CDR3 spans 16 amino acids. V lost 0 bases, J lost 1 base, and 6 bases stayed unmatched. The V gene's germline CDR1 is SGHRS and CDR2 YFSETQ. CDR3 nucleotides: TGCGCCAGCAGCTTGGCCACAGGGGTCGGGAACACTGAAGCTTTCTTT. Translation gives CASSLATGVGNTEAFF.

This clonotype came up a few times. The chain couples TRBV12-3 or TRBV12-4 to TRBJ2-5; possibly TRBD2 for D (7 bases). The CDR3 is made up of 14 amino acids. Trimming took 6 bases from V and 5 from J, leaving 16 bases between them. CDR3 nucleotides: TGTGCCAGCAGCCTTGGGAGGGGGAGGGAGACCCAGTACTTC. The encoded protein is CASSLGRGRETQYF.

V usage is TRBV4-3 and J usage is TRBJ2-1; 8 nucleotides agree with TRBD2. CDR3 length equals 15 residues. In germline, CDR1 is LGHNA, CDR2 YSLEER. V trimming: 2 bases; J trimming: 8 bases; junction bases outside the gene matches: 8. The CDR3 bases are TGCGCCAGCAGCCAAACCAGCGGGAGCTTGTATGAGCAGTTCTTC. This codes for CASSQTSGSLYEQFF.

There are many counts of this clonotype. The gene calls are TRBV6-1 and TRBJ2-2; the match to TRBD2 covers 14 bases. The CDR3 sequence is 17 residues long. V gave up 3 bases and J gave up 7 bases; unmatched junction bases: 7. Germline CDR1 is MNHNS and CDR2 is SASEGT. CDR3 in amino acids: CASSETGTSGGYGELFF. The CDR3 coding sequence is TGTGCCAGCAGTGAGACCGGGACTAGCGGGGGTTACGGGGAGCTGTTTTTT.